This T cell receptor (beta chain) was sequenced during a study of cytomegalovirus exposure and HLA in healthy donors. Study-level information: Unique TCRs numbering roughly 80 million, obtained from HLA-typed donors, made up an early data release.

Broader study findings: In a later analysis, around 18,000 TCR beta sequences were associated with HLA alleles at 0.05 false discovery rate. Among immune exposure information, only CMV serostatus was available. Most observed TCR sequences were rare, whereas some public TCRs were detected in many donors.

The PCR made use of 60 Vbeta and 13 Jbeta primers. The table came from immunoSEQ multiplex PCR; TCRdb's copy has only in-frame clones and leaves some out. In the table there are 65,000 or so clones, around 62% of which are singletons. The CDR3 runs to 15 residues. V lost 6 bases and J lost 8; bases outside the gene matches: 13. The germline V gene has CDR1 SNHLY and CDR2 FYNNEI. This clone ranks as medium-sized. As yet, its antigen is unknown. The chain recombines TRBV2 with TRBJ2-3; 8 nucleotides align to TRBD1. The clonotype comes from a man aged 25 to 40 in good health and CMV-seronegative. The sequencing input was PBMCs. CDR3 residues: CASRVTPGGRGTQYF. CDR3 DNA: TGTGCCAGCAGAGTCACTCCAGGGGGCCGGGGTACGCAGTATTTT.